The T cell receptor beta chain described here comes from a study of blood T cell repertoires in COVID-19. Study-wide context: Samples representing acute and convalescent COVID-19 were sourced from the United States, Italy and Spain. Nucleic acid was either cDNA or gDNA, and it came from T cells, B-cell-depleted T cells, or PBMCs.

Authors' methods: Researchers report that nucleated cell counts were estimated from reference gene primer amplification. Libraries were prepared by immunoSEQ multiplex PCR; TCRdb keeps only in-frame clonotypes and omits some of them. Clonal size and the V and J genes are those of that table, whereas D and trimming came from the DNA. The sample has some 46,000 clones, around 85% seen once; the top ten hold about 6%. Germline values: CDR1 KGHDR, CDR2 SFDVKD. Losses at the gene ends were 3 bases for V and 7 bases for J; bases not matched to a gene: 9. This CDR3 comprises 15 residues. Sequencing was done on a sample of peripheral blood. The genes are TRBV24-1 and TRBJ2-7; 9 bases line up with TRBD2. The source is a man in his sixties with acute or convalescent COVID-19. The CDR3 sequence is CATSDPSGMPGEQYF. The CDR3 nucleotides read TGTGCCACCAGTGATCCTAGCGGGATGCCGGGGGAGCAGTACTTC.